Here is one T cell receptor (beta chain) with its context. These data are taken from a study of control samples from healthy donors and cancer patients. This CDR3 has 14 residues. V was shortened by 6 bases and J by 3 bases, with 15 bases between the two germline ends. The germline gives CDR1 SGHRS, CDR2 YFSETQ. TCRdb's copy holds only in-frame clones and misses some; the assay was immunoSEQ multiplex PCR. The sample shows 150,000 to 200,000 clones, approximately 93% of them seen only once. The chain uses TRBV5-1 and TRBJ1-1; the D gene is possibly TRBD1 (5 bases). Sequencing input: blood. The sequence was obtained from a woman between 40 and 55 years old in good health. This chain's CDR3 is CASTPGREHTEAFF. The CDR3 DNA follows: TGCGCCAGCACTCCGGGACGGGAGCACACTGAAGCTTTCTTT.